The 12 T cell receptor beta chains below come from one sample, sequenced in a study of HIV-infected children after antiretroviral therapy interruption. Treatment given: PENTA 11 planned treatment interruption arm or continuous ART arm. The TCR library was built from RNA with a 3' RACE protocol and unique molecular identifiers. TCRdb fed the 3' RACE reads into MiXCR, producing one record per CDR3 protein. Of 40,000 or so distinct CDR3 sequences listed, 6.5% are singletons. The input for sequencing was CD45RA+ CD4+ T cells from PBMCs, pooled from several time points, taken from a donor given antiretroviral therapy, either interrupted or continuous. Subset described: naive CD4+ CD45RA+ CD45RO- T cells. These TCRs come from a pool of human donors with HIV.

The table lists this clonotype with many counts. The CDR3 spells CASSFSSWTGIYQPQHF. In nucleotides, the CDR3 is TGTGCCAGCAGCTTCTCTTCGTGGACAGGGATCTATCAGCCCCAGCATTTT. V gene TRBV7-2 combines with J gene TRBJ1-5, with 8 nucleotides matching TRBD1. This CDR3 has 17 amino acids. Germline values: CDR1 SGHTA, CDR2 FQGNSA. Unmatched junction bases numbered 12, after V lost 3 bases and J lost 5 bases.

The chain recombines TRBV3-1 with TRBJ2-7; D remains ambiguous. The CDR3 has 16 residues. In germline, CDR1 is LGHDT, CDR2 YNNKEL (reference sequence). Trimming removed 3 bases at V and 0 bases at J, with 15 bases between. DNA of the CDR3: TGTGCCAGCAGCCAGTCCCTGGCGTTAAGCTCCTACGAGCAGTACTTC. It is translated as CASSQSLALSSYEQYF.

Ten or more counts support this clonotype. In DNA, the CDR3 is TGTGCCAGCAGAGGAAACTCGGACAGGGCACAGCATTTT. Translating gives CASRGNSDRAQHF. This chain uses TRBV6-2 or TRBV6-3 with TRBJ1-5; 8 nucleotides match TRBD1. The junction had 11 bases not matched to a gene; V was cut back by 6 bases and J by 13 bases. Per the germline V gene, CDR1 is MNHEY and CDR2 is SVGEGT. The CDR3 runs to 13 residues.

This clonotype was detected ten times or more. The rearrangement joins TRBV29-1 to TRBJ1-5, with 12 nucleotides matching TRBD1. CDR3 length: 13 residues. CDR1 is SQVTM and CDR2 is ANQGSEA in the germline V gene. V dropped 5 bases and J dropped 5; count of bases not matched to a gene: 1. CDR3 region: CSVRDRGHQPQHF. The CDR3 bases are TGCAGCGTTAGGGACAGGGGGCATCAGCCCCAGCATTTT.

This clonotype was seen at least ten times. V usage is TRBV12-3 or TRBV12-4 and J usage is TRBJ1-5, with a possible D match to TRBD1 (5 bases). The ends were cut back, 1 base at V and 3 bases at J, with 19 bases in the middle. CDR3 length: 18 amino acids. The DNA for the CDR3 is TGTGCCAGCAGTTTAGTCGGGCAGGGTATGTATAACAATCAGCCCCAGCATTTT. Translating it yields CASSLVGQGMYNNQPQHF.

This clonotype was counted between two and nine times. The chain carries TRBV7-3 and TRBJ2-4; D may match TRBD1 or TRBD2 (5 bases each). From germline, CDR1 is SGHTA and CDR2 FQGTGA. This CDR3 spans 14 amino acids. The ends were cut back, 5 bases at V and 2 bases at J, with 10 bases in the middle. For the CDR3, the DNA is TGTGCCAGCAGCATCTCGGGACCCAAAAACATTCAGTACTTC. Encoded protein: CASSISGPKNIQYF.

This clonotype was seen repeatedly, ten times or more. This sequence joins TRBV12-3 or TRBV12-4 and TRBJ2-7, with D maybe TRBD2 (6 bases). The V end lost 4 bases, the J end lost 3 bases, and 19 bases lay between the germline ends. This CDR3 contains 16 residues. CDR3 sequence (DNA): TGTGCCAGCAGTTCCCGCCCGGGGACTCGGGGCTACGAGCAGTACTTC. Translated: CASSSRPGTRGYEQYF.

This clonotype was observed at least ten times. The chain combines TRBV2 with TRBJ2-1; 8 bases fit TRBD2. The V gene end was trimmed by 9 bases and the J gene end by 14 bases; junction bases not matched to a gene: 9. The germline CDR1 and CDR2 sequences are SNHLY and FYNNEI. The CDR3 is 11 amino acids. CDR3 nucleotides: TGTGCCAGTAAATTAGCGGGATTGGAGTTCTTC. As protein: CASKLAGLEFF. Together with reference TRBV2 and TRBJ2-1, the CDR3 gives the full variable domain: EPEVTQTPSHQVTQMGQEVILRCVPISNHLYFYWYRQILGQKVEFLVSFYNNEISEKSEIFDDQFSVERPDGSNFTLKIRSTKLEDSAMYFCASKLAGLEFFGPGTRLTVL.

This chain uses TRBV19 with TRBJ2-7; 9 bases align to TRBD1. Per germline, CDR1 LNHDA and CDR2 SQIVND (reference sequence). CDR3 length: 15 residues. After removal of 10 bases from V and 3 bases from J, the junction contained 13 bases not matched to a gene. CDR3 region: CATKFSGTGNYEQYF. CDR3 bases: TGTGCCACAAAATTCTCCGGGACAGGGAACTACGAGCAGTACTTC.

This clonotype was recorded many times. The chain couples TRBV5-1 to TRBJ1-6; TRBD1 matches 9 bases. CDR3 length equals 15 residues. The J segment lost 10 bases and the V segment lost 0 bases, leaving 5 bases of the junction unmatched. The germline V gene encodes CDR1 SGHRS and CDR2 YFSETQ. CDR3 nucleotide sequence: TGCGCCAGCAGCTTGGAGGACAGGGGTTTCTCACCCCTCCACTTT. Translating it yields CASSLEDRGFSPLHF.

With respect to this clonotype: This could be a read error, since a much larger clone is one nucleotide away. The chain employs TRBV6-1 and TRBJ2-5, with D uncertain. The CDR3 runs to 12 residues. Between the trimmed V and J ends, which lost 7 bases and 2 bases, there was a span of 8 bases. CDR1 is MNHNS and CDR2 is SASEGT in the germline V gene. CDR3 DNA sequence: TGTGCCAGCATTGGGCCTCAAGAGACCCAGTACTTC. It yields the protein CASIGPQETQYF.

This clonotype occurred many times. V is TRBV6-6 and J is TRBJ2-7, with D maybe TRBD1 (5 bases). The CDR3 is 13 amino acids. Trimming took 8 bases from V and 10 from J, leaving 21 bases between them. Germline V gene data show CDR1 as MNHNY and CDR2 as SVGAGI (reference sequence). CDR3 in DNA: TGTGCCAGCGGTGTCGTGGACAATTATGAACAGTACTTC. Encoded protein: CASGVVDNYEQYF.